The rows below give T cell receptor beta chains drawn from one sample of a study of patients and donors after allogeneic stem cell transplantation. TCRdb re-analysed the RT-PCR reads in MiXCR, keeping a single row per CDR3 protein. The sample carries approximately 90,000 distinct CDR3 sequences, 5% recorded once. Input material: blood, either unsorted or a sorted T cell fraction (not recorded which). Receptor source: a human donor who was either an allogeneic HSCT recipient or a stem cell or donor lymphocyte infusion donor (not recorded which). It is not recorded whose cells these are; they may come from a transplant donor. Each CDR3 is given with its conserved first and last residue.

>TRBV7-9|TRBJ2-5
CASCRRPQETQYF
>TRBV7-2|TRBJ2-7
CASSTHRTTDYEQYF
>TRBV13|TRBJ1-5
CASSLSRNQPQHF
>TRBV6-2/TRBV6-3|TRBJ2-3
CASRKRMSTDTQYF
>TRBV3-1|TRBJ1-3
CASASVSGNTIYF
>TRBV19|TRBJ1-5
CASSTTGLTHNQPQHF
>TRBV29-1|TRBJ1-1
CSVGQGDTEAFF
>TRBV5-6|TRBJ2-2
CASSILGTGGYTGELFF
>TRBV5-1|TRBJ2-1
CASSQDRGWEQFF
>TRBV28|TRBJ2-1
CASRSVQSQFF
>TRBV20-1|TRBJ2-3
CSARSLAGGPMDTQYF
>TRBV7-8|TRBJ2-3
CASSPPQFDTQYF
>TRBV5-5|TRBJ2-5
CASSLGLARGQETQYF
>TRBV7-9|TRBJ2-7
CASSLSLRGGPPYEQYF
>TRBV20-1|TRBJ1-4
CSASGGEKLFF
>TRBV4-1|TRBJ2-1
CASSQGLARDEQFF
>TRBV7-9|TRBJ2-3
CASSSTGKGTDTQYF
>TRBV12-3/TRBV12-4|TRBJ2-1
CASSGLAGYNEQFF
>TRBV5-4|TRBJ1-2
CASSLDRGTYGYTF
>TRBV19|TRBJ2-1
CASSTGRGGTEQFF
>TRBV7-8|TRBJ1-1
CASSPPEGNTEAFF
>TRBV7-9|TRBJ1-1
CANSPGTGWNTEAFF
>TRBV7-9|TRBJ1-1
CASSPKAFF
>TRBV20-1|TRBJ1-2
CSAWSYGYTF
>TRBV2|TRBJ2-1
CASSELAGYNEQFF
>TRBV5-1|TRBJ1-5
CASSLTTGGNQPQHF
>TRBV9|TRBJ2-7
CASSVGWEGSPEQYF
>TRBV7-9|TRBJ2-5
CASSLGELVETQYF
>TRBV19|TRBJ2-7
CASTLLSAPSSYEQYF
>TRBV5-5|TRBJ2-3
CASSPLTGSPTDTQYF
>TRBV28|TRBJ2-7
CASSLLLGGESPEQYF
>TRBV27|TRBJ2-1
CASSPPRGGDNEQFF
>TRBV5-5|TRBJ2-5
CASSLGLAEGQETQYF
>TRBV27|TRBJ2-5
CASSSGSAGKETQYF
>TRBV18|TRBJ2-3
CASSPVQSTDTQYF
>TRBV7-3|TRBJ2-2
CASSLTSPTSGRITGELFF
>TRBV12-3/TRBV12-4|TRBJ1-2
CASSLTASYGYTF
>TRBV6-5|TRBJ1-1
CASYDRVAFF
>TRBV9|TRBJ2-1
CASSVGRGLAGAGNEQFF
>TRBV7-8|TRBJ2-5
CASSLEEGLTQYF
>TRBV27|TRBJ1-2
CASSLAGYGYTF
>TRBV20-1|TRBJ1-6
CSAGETLNSPLHF
>TRBV20-1|TRBJ2-3
CSSGGGTDTQYF
>TRBV4-1|TRBJ1-1
CASSQILGMGRGEAFF
>TRBV28|TRBJ1-1
CASSSFSGTGNTEAFF
>TRBV28|TRBJ2-7
CASSDYSGYEQYF
>TRBV20-1|TRBJ2-7
CSARGVGLAEYEQYF
>TRBV20-1|TRBJ1-1
CSAPMSRAQEAEAFF
>TRBV5-1|TRBJ2-7
CASSLMKGVDEQYF
>TRBV28|TRBJ1-5
CATHFDRLKNQPQHF
>TRBV6-5|TRBJ1-5
CASSYSASGQPQHF
>TRBV3-1|TRBJ1-2
CASSQDPDRAGYTF
>TRBV2|TRBJ2-3
CASSEGSRVDTQYF
>TRBV4-2|TRBJ2-5
CASSQAGTSGTQETQYF